The clone carrying this TCR beta chain is medium-sized (0.01 to 0.1%) within its sample. This entry comes from a study of T cells after posttransplantation cyclophosphamide. The CDR3 is 12 amino acids. Germline V gives CDR1 LNHDA, CDR2 SQIVND (reference sequence). Trimming left V 11 bases short and J 0 bases short, with 11 bases between. Some clones are missing from TCRdb's copy, which holds only in-frame ones; the method was immunoSEQ multiplex PCR. Reported are just under 8,000 clones, none seen only once; the ten largest carry approximately 6.5%. A marrow graft followed busulfan-fludarabine conditioning, with cyclophosphamide on days +3 and +4.

The sequences come from PBMCs, collected after an allogeneic stem cell transplant with post-transplant cyclophosphamide. The TCR sequence derives from a male patient aged 25-45 years who received an allogeneic stem cell transplant from an unrelated donor, was CMV-positive, and had acute and chronic GVHD. These T cells may partly come from the graft donor. This chain joins TRBV19 and TRBJ2-7; D is unresolved. The CDR3 bases are TGTGCCTTATCCAGTGACTCCTACGAGCAGTACTTC. Residues: CALSSDSYEQYF.